Following are 18 T cell receptor beta chains from one sample sequenced in a study of blood T cell repertoires in COVID-19. Some clones are missing from TCRdb's copy, which holds only in-frame ones; the method was immunoSEQ multiplex PCR. Among about 36,000 clones listed, over 60% were seen once. Specimen: peripheral blood. The receptors shown here come from a man between 60 and 75 years old with active COVID-19.

The chain links TRBV18 to TRBJ2-7; no reliable D call. Per the germline V gene, CDR1 is KGHSH and CDR2 is LQKENI. This CDR3 region has 14 residues. V shed 2 bases and J shed 0 bases, with 8 bases lying between them. The CDR3 spells CASSPNTNSYEQYF. CDR3 sequence (DNA): TGTGCCAGCTCACCAAACACCAACTCCTACGAGCAGTACTTC. The entire variable domain, with the rest obtained from reference TRBV18 and TRBJ2-7, is as follows: NAGVMQNPRHLVRRRGQEARLRCSPMKGHSHVYWYRQLPEEGLKFMVYLQKENIIDESGMPKERFSAEFPKEGPSILRIQQVVRGDSAAYFCASSPNTNSYEQYFGPGTRLTVT.

This rearrangement joins TRBV7-6 to TRBJ2-5, with 8 bases matching TRBD1. The germline CDR1 and CDR2 sequences are SGHVS and FNYEAQ. This CDR3 region has 18 residues. V dropped 5 bases and J dropped 2; count of bases not matched to a gene: 16. DNA of the CDR3: TGTGCCAGCAGCCATGAGCCAACCGGGACAGGAAAACAAGAGACCCAGTACTTC. This translates into CASSHEPTGTGKQETQYF.

The V and J genes are TRBV11-3 and TRBJ2-2, with 14 positions matching TRBD2. CDR1 and CDR2 (germline): SGHNT, YENEEA. V lost 5 bases, J lost 6 bases, and 5 bases stayed unmatched. This CDR3 has 16 amino acids. CDR3 nucleotides: TGTGCCAGCAGCCCCGGACTAGCGGGAGGAGCCGGGGAGCTGTTTTTT. Its protein is CASSPGLAGGAGELFF.

J is TRBJ2-1 and V is TRBV28, with TRBD1 matching 9 bases. The junction had 3 bases not matched to a gene; V was cut back by 4 bases and J by 8 bases. The length of the CDR3 is 13 residues. Germline V CDR1 and CDR2: MDHEN, SYDVKM. CDR3 bases: TGTGCCAGCAGTTCGGGACAGGGCTATGAGCAGTTCTTC. Translating gives CASSSGQGYEQFF.

The V and J genes are TRBV19 and TRBJ1-5; 9 bases align to TRBD1. The CDR3 has 17 residues. The germline gives CDR1 LNHDA, CDR2 SQIVND (reference sequence). V shed 9 bases, J shed 2 bases, and the junction held 14 bases outside the gene matches. CDR3 sequence reads: CASQPPQGARGNQPQHF. The CDR3 DNA reads as TGTGCCAGCCAACCCCCACAGGGGGCGCGAGGCAATCAGCCCCAGCATTTT.

For this clone: The same CDR3 is also encoded by other DNA sequences in this sample. The chain links TRBV28 to TRBJ1-2; D gene ambiguous. The CDR3 has 13 residues. CDR1 and CDR2 from the germline V gene are MDHEN and SYDVKM. V shed 3 bases and J shed 2 bases, with 7 bases lying between them. CDR3 sequence reads: CASSLTGNYGYTF. CDR3 DNA sequence: TGTGCCAGCAGTTTGACTGGGAACTATGGCTACACCTTC.

A note on this clone: This sample also contains other DNA sequences that code for the same CDR3. This sequence joins TRBV4-3 and TRBJ1-5; no reliable D call. With 0 bases removed from V and 6 bases from J, the gap between germline ends came to 6 bases. Germline values: CDR1 LGHNA, CDR2 YSLEER. CDR3 size: 13 residues. The CDR3 protein is CASSQDPGQPQHF. The CDR3 nucleotides are TGCGCCAGCAGCCAAGATCCAGGTCAGCCCCAGCATTTT.

V is TRBV24-1 and J is TRBJ1-3; no clear D. Trimming stripped 4 bases from V and 4 bases from J, with 10 bases between. CDR3 length equals 14 residues. Germline assignment: CDR1 KGHDR and CDR2 SFDVKD. The CDR3 sequence is CATSEAGRGNTIYF. In nucleotides, the CDR3 is TGTGCCACCAGTGAAGCGGGCCGCGGAAACACCATATATTTT.

V usage is TRBV10-3 and J usage is TRBJ2-6; 7 positions match TRBD2. Germline V gene sequence: CDR1 ENHRY, CDR2 SYGVKD. V was clipped by 2 bases and J by 3 bases; unmatched bases: 4. CDR3 length: 16 amino acids. As DNA, the CDR3 is TGTGCCATCAGTGAGGATGGGGGGGTTGGGGCCAACGTCCTGACTTTC. This codes for CAISEDGGVGANVLTF.

The chain employs TRBV7-2 and TRBJ1-2; maybe TRBD1 (6 bases). Germline V gene data show CDR1 as SGHTA and CDR2 as FQGNSA. The CDR3 runs to 14 residues. Between the trimmed V and J ends, which lost 3 bases and 6 bases, there was a span of 14 bases. The CDR3 DNA reads as TGTGCCAGCAGCTTTCACGGGGGGCAGGATGGCTACACCTTC. This gives the protein CASSFHGGQDGYTF. The complete variable domain, with remaining parts taken from reference TRBV7-2 and TRBJ1-2, reads GAGVSQSPSNKVTEKGKDVELRCDPISGHTALYWYRQSLGQGLEFLIYFQGNSAPDKSGLPSDRFSAERTGGSVSTLTIQRTQQEDSAVYLCASSFHGGQDGYTFGSGTRLTVV.

V gene TRBV27 combines with J gene TRBJ1-1; 9 bases are a match to TRBD1. This CDR3 is built from 17 residues. Trimming took 2 bases from V and 0 from J; bases not matched to a gene: 7. CDR1 MNHEY and CDR2 SMNVEV come from the germline V gene (reference sequence). The CDR3, as DNA: TGTGCCAGCAGTTTAAAAATACAGGGGGCCGTGAACACTGAAGCTTTCTTT. Translation gives CASSLKIQGAVNTEAFF.

With respect to this clone: The same CDR3 is also encoded by other DNA sequences in this sample. The V call is TRBV6-6, the J call TRBJ1-5; D is uncertain. Germline CDR1 is MNHNY and CDR2 is SVGAGI (reference sequence). The CDR3 has 15 residues. The V end lost 8 bases, the J end lost 2 bases, and 16 bases lay between the germline ends. The CDR3 DNA sequence: TGTGCCAGCTCGTCTCACGGTGGTGGCAATCAGCCCCAGCATTTT. Encoded protein: CASSSHGGGNQPQHF.

This chain joins TRBV10-3 and TRBJ1-1; TRBD1 aligns across 7 bases. The CDR3 extends over 13 amino acids. Germline V gives CDR1 ENHRY, CDR2 SYGVKD. The ends lost 6 bases at V and 1 base at J; junction bases unmatched: 2. The CDR3 nucleotides are TGTGCCATCAGAGGGACAGAGAACACTGAAGCTTTCTTT. It codes for CAIRGTENTEAFF.

The chain uses TRBV9 and TRBJ2-1, with D possibly matching TRBD1 (6 bases). The CDR3 has 16 residues. Germline V gene data show CDR1 as SGDLS and CDR2 as YYNGEE. V lost 0 bases and J 0 bases, leaving 10 bases between the germline ends. CDR3 protein: CASSVAGDGSYNEQFF. CDR3 coding DNA: TGTGCCAGCAGCGTAGCAGGGGACGGCTCCTACAATGAGCAGTTCTTC.

The J gene is TRBJ1-2, the V gene TRBV4-2; D is ambiguous. The V end lost 0 bases, the J end lost 2 bases, and 13 bases lay between the germline ends. The CDR3 runs 16 residues. Germline V CDR1 and CDR2: LGHNA, YNFKEQ. The CDR3 region has the DNA TGTGCCAGCAGCCAAGAGGAGAGAACTTTGAACTATGGCTACACCTTC. Its translation: CASSQEERTLNYGYTF.

The chain couples TRBV28 to TRBJ1-1, with TRBD1 matching 9 bases. With V trimmed by 5 bases and J by 0 bases, 10 bases remained unmatched. This CDR3 has 17 residues. CDR1 MDHEN and CDR2 SYDVKM come from the germline V gene. DNA for the CDR3: TGTGCCAGCAGTCCCTTACAGGGGGCCCCCATGAACACTGAAGCTTTCTTT. Translation gives CASSPLQGAPMNTEAFF.

The CDR3 DNA is TGTGCCAGCAGCTTCGTGGGGGGAGCAGGGAGCACAGATACGCAGTATTTT. This translates into CASSFVGGAGSTDTQYF. The J gene is TRBJ2-3, the V gene TRBV11-2; D might be TRBD2 (6 bases). The V end was cut by 3 bases, the J end by 0 bases, with 16 bases between. The germline gives CDR1 SGHAT, CDR2 FQNNGV. The CDR3 is 17 amino acids. The full variable domain, rest sourced from reference TRBV11-2 and TRBJ2-3, is EAGVAQSPRYKIIEKRQSVAFWCNPISGHATLYWYQQILGQGPKLLIQFQNNGVVDDSQLPKDRFSAERLKGVDSTLKIQPAKLEDSAVYLCASSFVGGAGSTDTQYFGPGTRLTVL.

J is TRBJ1-2 and V is TRBV2; weak D call: TRBD1 (6 bases). Looked up from germline, CDR1 is SNHLY and CDR2 is FYNNEI. Trimming left V 4 bases short and J 5 bases short, with 8 bases between. This CDR3 has 12 amino acids. Here the CDR3 reads CASSGTAYGYTF. The CDR3 DNA reads TGTGCCAGCAGTGGGACAGCTTATGGCTACACCTTC. The full variable domain, with the rest looked up from reference TRBV2 and TRBJ1-2, is EPEVTQTPSHQVTQMGQEVILRCVPISNHLYFYWYRQILGQKVEFLVSFYNNEISEKSEIFDDQFSVERPDGSNFTLKIRSTKLEDSAMYFCASSGTAYGYTFGSGTRLTVV.